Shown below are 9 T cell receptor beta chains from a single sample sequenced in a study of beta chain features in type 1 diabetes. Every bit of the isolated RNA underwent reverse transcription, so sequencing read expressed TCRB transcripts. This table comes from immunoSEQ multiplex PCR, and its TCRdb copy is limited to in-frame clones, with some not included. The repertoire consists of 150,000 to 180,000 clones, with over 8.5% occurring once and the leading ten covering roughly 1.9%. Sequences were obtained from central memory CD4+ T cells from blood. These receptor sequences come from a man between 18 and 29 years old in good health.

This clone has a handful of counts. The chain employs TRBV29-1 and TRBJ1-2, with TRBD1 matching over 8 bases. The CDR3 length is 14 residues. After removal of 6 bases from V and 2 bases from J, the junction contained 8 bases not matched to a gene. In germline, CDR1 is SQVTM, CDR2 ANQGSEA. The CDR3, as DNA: TGCAGCGTGAGCCGACAGGGGTTAAACTATGGCTACACCTTC. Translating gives CSVSRQGLNYGYTF.

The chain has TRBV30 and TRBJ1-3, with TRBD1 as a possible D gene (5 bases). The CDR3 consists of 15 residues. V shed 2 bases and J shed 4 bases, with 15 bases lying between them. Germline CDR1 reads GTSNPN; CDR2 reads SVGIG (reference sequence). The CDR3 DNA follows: TGTGCCTGGAGTCAGGGTTTGACGCCCGGAAACACCATATATTTT. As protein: CAWSQGLTPGNTIYF.

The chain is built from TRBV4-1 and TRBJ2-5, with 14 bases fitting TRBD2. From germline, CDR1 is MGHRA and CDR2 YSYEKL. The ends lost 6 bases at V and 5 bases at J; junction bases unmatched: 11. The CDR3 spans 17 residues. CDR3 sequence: CASSPGLAGGRGETQYF. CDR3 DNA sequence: TGCGCCAGCAGTCCCGGACTAGCGGGAGGCAGGGGGGAGACCCAGTACTTC.

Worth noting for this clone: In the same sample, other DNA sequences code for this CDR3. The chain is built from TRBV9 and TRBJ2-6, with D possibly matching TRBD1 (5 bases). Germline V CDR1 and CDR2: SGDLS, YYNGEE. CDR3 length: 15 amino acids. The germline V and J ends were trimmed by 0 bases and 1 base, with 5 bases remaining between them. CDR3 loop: CASSVAGSGANVLTF. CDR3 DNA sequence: TGTGCCAGCAGCGTAGCAGGGTCTGGGGCCAACGTCCTGACTTTC.

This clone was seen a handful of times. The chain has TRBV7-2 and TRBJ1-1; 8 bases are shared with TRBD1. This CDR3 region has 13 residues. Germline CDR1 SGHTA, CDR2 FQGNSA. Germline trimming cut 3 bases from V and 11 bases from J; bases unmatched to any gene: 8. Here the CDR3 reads CASSLRVGQDAFF. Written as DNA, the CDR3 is TGTGCCAGCAGCTTGAGAGTGGGACAGGACGCTTTCTTT.

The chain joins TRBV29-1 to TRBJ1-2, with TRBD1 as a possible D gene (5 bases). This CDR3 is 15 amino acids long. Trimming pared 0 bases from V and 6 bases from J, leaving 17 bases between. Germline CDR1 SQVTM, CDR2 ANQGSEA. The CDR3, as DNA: TGCAGCGTTGAAGAGGGTAAGGGGCGCACCCATGGCTACACCTTC. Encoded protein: CSVEEGKGRTHGYTF.

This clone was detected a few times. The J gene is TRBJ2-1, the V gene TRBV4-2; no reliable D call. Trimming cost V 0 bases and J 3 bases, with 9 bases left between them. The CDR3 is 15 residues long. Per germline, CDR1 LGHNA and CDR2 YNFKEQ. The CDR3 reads CASSQDLGSYNEQFF. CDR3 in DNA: TGTGCCAGCAGCCAAGATTTAGGTAGCTACAATGAGCAGTTCTTC.

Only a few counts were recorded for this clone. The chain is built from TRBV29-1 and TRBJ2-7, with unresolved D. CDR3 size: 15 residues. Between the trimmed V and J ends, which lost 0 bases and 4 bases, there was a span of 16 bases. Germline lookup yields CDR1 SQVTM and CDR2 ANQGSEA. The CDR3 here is CSVEDDSLGRYEQYF. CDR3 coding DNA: TGCAGCGTTGAAGACGACTCCCTGGGCCGTTACGAGCAGTACTTC.

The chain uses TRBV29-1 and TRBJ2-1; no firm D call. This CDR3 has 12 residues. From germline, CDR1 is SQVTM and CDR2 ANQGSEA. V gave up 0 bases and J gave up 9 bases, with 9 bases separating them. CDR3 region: CSVEELASEQFF. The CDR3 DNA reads TGCAGCGTTGAAGAGCTGGCTAGTGAGCAGTTCTTC.